This TCR beta chain was profiled in a study of blood T cells in healthy people across ages. PCR was performed a second time for about 7 to 11 cycles using a sample-barcoded 5' primer and a J-beta primer mix. Each CDR3 protein is one row after TCRdb ran MiXCR on the 5' RACE reads. This sample has roughly 800,000 distinct CDR3 sequences, with 25% found just once. Germline V gene data show CDR1 as DFQATT and CDR2 as SNEGSKA (reference sequence). V gave up 6 bases and J gave up 5 bases, with 13 bases separating them. CDR3 length: 12 residues. The sample was also reused in another study, on T cells of mothers and their children.

The specimen was blood. The genes are TRBV20-1 and TRBJ1-1, with D possibly being TRBD1 (5 bases). This sequence was found in a boy between 10 and 17 years old in good health. This CDR3 reads CSAPTDLTEAFF. CDR3 sequence (DNA): TGCAGTGCCCCGACAGATCTGACTGAAGCTTTCTTT.